The 12 T cell receptor beta chains reported below all come from one sample, sequenced in a study of blood T cell repertoires in COVID-19. Some clones are missing from TCRdb's copy, which holds only in-frame ones; the method was immunoSEQ multiplex PCR. The sample holds fewer than 300,000 clones; approximately 85% are singletons and the top ten take 0.85% to 1%. Sequenced: peripheral blood. These receptors were collected from a human donor with COVID-19, enrolled during active disease. The donor label of this sample is uncertain.

The rearrangement links TRBV16 to TRBJ1-3, with 7 bases aligning to TRBD1. Germline V lookup: CDR1 KGHSY, CDR2 FQNENV. This CDR3 comprises 18 residues. V was pared by 0 bases and J by 0 bases, with 8 bases of the junction left unmatched. The CDR3 DNA is TGTGCCAGCAGCCAATCACGGGACAGAGCCGTCTCTGGAAACACCATATATTTT. It translates to CASSQSRDRAVSGNTIYF. The entire variable domain, with the rest obtained from reference TRBV16 and TRBJ1-3, is as follows: GEEVAQTPKHLVRGEGQKAKLYCAPIKGHSYVFWYQQVLKNEFKFLISFQNENVFDETGMPKERFSAKCLPNSPCSLEIQATKLEDSAVYFCASSQSRDRAVSGNTIYFGEGSWLTVV.

J is TRBJ2-3 and V is TRBV5-1; maybe TRBD2 (6 bases). The CDR3 is 16 amino acids. Germline lookup yields CDR1 SGHRS and CDR2 YFSETQ. The V and J ends lost 4 bases and 2 bases respectively, with 17 bases between them. The CDR3 reads CASSPSASENTDTQYF. CDR3 nucleotides: TGCGCCAGCAGCCCTTCGGCTAGCGAGAACACAGATACGCAGTATTTT.

V and J are TRBV21-1 and TRBJ1-1; the tabulated D call, TRBD1, remains unverified against the DNA. TRBV21-1 is described as a pseudogene. This CDR3 has 11 amino acids. CDR3 loop: CASSKALGGFF. For the CDR3, the DNA is TGTGCCAGCAGCAAAGCTCTTGGGGGCTTCTTT.

CDR3 DNA: TGTGCCAGCAGTGAAGCCCTTACGGGAACTCATCAGCCCCAGCATTTT. Its translation: CASSEALTGTHQPQHF. The chain links TRBV6-1 to TRBJ1-5; D remains ambiguous. This CDR3 is 16 amino acids long. The germline V gene has CDR1 MNHNS and CDR2 SASEGT. V was shortened by 0 bases and J by 5 bases, with 14 bases between the two germline ends.

The J gene is TRBJ2-5, the V gene TRBV2; 7 bases map to TRBD1. In germline, CDR1 is SNHLY, CDR2 FYNNEI. Trimming at V came to 7 bases and at J to 1 base, leaving 3 bases not matched to a gene. The CDR3 length is 13 residues. Written as DNA, the CDR3 is TGTGCCAGCAACCGGGACAGCCAAGAGACCCAGTACTTC. Protein sequence: CASNRDSQETQYF. The variable domain in full, with the rest retrieved from reference TRBV2 and TRBJ2-5, is EPEVTQTPSHQVTQMGQEVILRCVPISNHLYFYWYRQILGQKVEFLVSFYNNEISEKSEIFDDQFSVERPDGSNFTLKIRSTKLEDSAMYFCASNRDSQETQYFGPGTRLLVL.

This clone was found once. The J gene is TRBJ1-4, the V gene TRBV18; TRBD1 aligns across 11 bases. J lost 1 base, V lost 3 bases, and 16 bases had no gene match. The CDR3 spans 21 residues. Germline V CDR1 and CDR2: KGHSH, LQKENI. The CDR3 loop reads CASSPAPPGQGADKTNEKLFF. CDR3 nucleotides: TGTGCCAGCTCACCGGCGCCCCCCGGACAGGGGGCCGATAAAACTAATGAAAAACTGTTTTTT.

This chain uses TRBV9 with TRBJ2-7, with D unresolved. V was trimmed by 0 bases and J by 6 bases, leaving 10 bases between them. This CDR3 contains 13 residues. The germline gives CDR1 SGDLS, CDR2 YYNGEE. This CDR3 is CASSVAPRREQYF. CDR3 DNA: TGTGCCAGCAGCGTAGCTCCCAGGCGCGAGCAGTACTTC.

This chain uses TRBV29-1 with TRBJ1-5; 11 nucleotides line up with TRBD1. The CDR3 sequence is 14 residues long. V lost 6 bases, J lost 6 bases, and 7 bases stayed unmatched. Germline CDR1 SQVTM, CDR2 ANQGSEA. CDR3 bases: TGCAGCGTGGACGCGGGACAGGGGGGTCAGCCCCAGCATTTT. Encoded protein: CSVDAGQGGQPQHF. Full variable domain (remainder filled in from reference TRBV29-1 and TRBJ1-5): SAVISQKPSRDICQRGTSLTIQCQVDSQVTMMFWYRQQPGQSLTLIATANQGSEATYESGFVIDKFPISRPNLTFSTLTVSNMSPEDSSIYLCSVDAGQGGQPQHFGDGTRLSIL.

This chain connects TRBV7-9 to TRBJ2-5, with 9 bases identical to TRBD1. The J segment lost 3 bases and the V segment lost 6 bases, leaving 11 bases of the junction unmatched. Germline CDR1 and CDR2: SEHNR and FQNEAQ (reference sequence). The CDR3 is 16 residues long. CDR3 DNA: TGTGCCAGCAGTCCCAGTTGGGGACAGGGCAAAGAGACCCAGTACTTC. Amino acid sequence: CASSPSWGQGKETQYF.

The V call is TRBV5-1, the J call TRBJ1-1; 9 nucleotides match TRBD1. CDR1 is SGHRS and CDR2 is YFSETQ in the germline V gene. This CDR3 spans 14 amino acids. The V and J ends lost 3 bases and 8 bases, in that order; junction bases with no gene match: 8. CDR3 residues: CASSSLQGAHEAFF. The CDR3 DNA reads as TGCGCCAGCAGCTCCTTACAGGGGGCGCACGAAGCTTTCTTT.

A single count supports this clone. The chain combines TRBV30 with TRBJ2-6; maybe TRBD1 (6 bases). Between the trimmed V and J ends, which lost 1 base and 1 base, there was a span of 14 bases. The germline V gene has CDR1 GTSNPN and CDR2 SVGIG (reference sequence). This CDR3 contains 17 residues. CDR3 coding DNA: TGTGCCTGGAGTGCCCTTGCCCAGGGGTCTGGGGCCAACGTCCTGACTTTC. It is translated as CAWSALAQGSGANVLTF.

V gene TRBV5-1 combines with J gene TRBJ2-3; 13 nucleotides line up with TRBD2. Trimming cost V 4 bases and J 5 bases; bases outside gene matches: 10. Germline V lookup: CDR1 SGHRS, CDR2 YFSETQ. The CDR3 has 17 residues. For the CDR3, the DNA is TGCGCCAGCAGCGTGACTGGACTAGCGGGAGTCGGAGATACGCAGTATTTT. Translation: CASSVTGLAGVGDTQYF.